A single sample is the source of the 3 T cell receptor beta chains below, sequenced in a study of cytotoxic CD8 clonotypes in ibrutinib-treated CLL (TCRdb year 2021). The protocol used for the library was the immunoSEQ multiplex PCR assay. TCRdb limited this immuneACCESS table to in-frame rearrangements with V and J called. A share of clones is missing; checked studies link under half to unresolved V genes, and the rest is unexplained. Present in this sample are 20,000 to 30,000 clones, 65% to 80% of which were seen just once. In total, the top ten clones hold about half of the sample. Sample time point, as interpreted from the label and publication: about 11 months on ibrutinib. Sequenced material: PBMCs, taken after 12 months of ibrutinib treatment. These receptors all stem from a human donor with chronic lymphocytic leukemia.

This clone came up a few times. The chain's CDR3 is CASSYSGQGSGNTIYF. The CDR3 DNA reads TGTGCCAGCAGCTATTCGGGACAGGGTTCGGGAAACACCATATATTTT. This chain links TRBV28 with TRBJ1-3; 9 nucleotides match TRBD1. The V and J ends lost 6 bases and 4 bases, in that order; junction bases with no gene match: 10. The CDR3 consists of 16 residues. From germline, CDR1 is MDHEN and CDR2 SYDVKM.

This chain joins TRBV9 and TRBJ2-4; 8 bases map to TRBD1. CDR1 is SGDLS and CDR2 is YYNGEE in the germline V gene. The CDR3 is 15 amino acids. V dropped 0 bases and J dropped 4; count of bases not matched to a gene: 3. The CDR3 sequence: CASSVDGQGKNIQYF. In DNA form, the CDR3 reads TGTGCCAGCAGCGTAGACGGACAGGGAAAAAACATTCAGTACTTC.

The chain links TRBV9 to TRBJ1-1, with D possibly matching TRBD1 (6 bases). The CDR3 sequence is 12 residues long. Germline CDR1 reads SGDLS; CDR2 reads YYNGEE. The V and J ends lost 4 bases and 10 bases respectively, with 14 bases between them. In DNA form, the CDR3 reads TGTGCCAGCAGCCCCGCTGGGGGCAGAGCTTTCTTT. Amino acids: CASSPAGGRAFF.